A single sample gave rise to the 18 T cell receptor beta chains below, sequenced in a study of OX40 agonist ivuxolimab in advanced cancers. Assay: immunoSEQ multiplex PCR; the TCRdb copy retains only in-frame clones and omits some. The data contain tens of thousands of clones, approximately 84% of them seen just once; the ten biggest clones take up 2% to 3%. Specimen: CD4+ or CD8+ T cells sorted from blood, collected in a trial of the OX40 agonist ivuxolimab. These receptors originate from an adult with an advanced solid tumor such as melanoma, head and neck, liver or kidney cancer.

V is TRBV2 and J is TRBJ1-5; D gene ambiguous. The germline V gene has CDR1 SNHLY and CDR2 FYNNEI. The CDR3 runs to 13 residues. Trimming stripped 6 bases from V and 0 bases from J, with 6 bases between. Written as DNA, the CDR3 is TGTGCCAGCAGGACCCTTAGCAATCAGCCCCAGCATTTT. Translating it yields CASRTLSNQPQHF. Full variable domain (missing parts from reference TRBV2 and TRBJ1-5): EPEVTQTPSHQVTQMGQEVILRCVPISNHLYFYWYRQILGQKVEFLVSFYNNEISEKSEIFDDQFSVERPDGSNFTLKIRSTKLEDSAMYFCASRTLSNQPQHFGDGTRLSIL.

The rearrangement joins TRBV30 to TRBJ1-4; the D gene is possibly TRBD1 (5 bases). Between the trimmed V and J ends, which lost 2 bases and 4 bases, there was a span of 8 bases. The CDR3 runs 13 residues. Germline assignment: CDR1 GTSNPN and CDR2 SVGIG (reference sequence). The CDR3 is CAWSRQGNEKLFF. CDR3 nucleotide sequence: TGTGCCTGGAGTCGGCAGGGTAATGAAAAACTGTTTTTT.

The V gene is TRBV7-2, the J gene TRBJ2-1; tentatively, D is TRBD1 or TRBD2 (5 bases each). The germline gives CDR1 SGHTA, CDR2 FQGNSA. Trimming stripped 1 base from V and 0 bases from J, with 10 bases between. The CDR3 covers 16 residues. Written as DNA, the CDR3 is TGTGCCAGCAGCTTAGACTGGGGGAGCTCCTACAATGAGCAGTTCTTC. Translation gives CASSLDWGSSYNEQFF.

The chain uses TRBV10-3 and TRBJ2-1; possible D gene TRBD2, 7 bases. In germline, CDR1 is ENHRY, CDR2 SYGVKD. The CDR3 totals 16 residues. Trimming pared 4 bases from V and 9 bases from J, leaving 22 bases between. CDR3 DNA: TGTGCCATCAGTGGTGGCGGGGGCGGCTTGTCGGGTGAGCAGTTCTTC. Its protein product is CAISGGGGGLSGEQFF.

This clone was picked up a small number of times. The chain combines TRBV19 with TRBJ1-5, with D tentatively TRBD1 (5 bases). Germline CDR1 LNHDA, CDR2 SQIVND (reference sequence). The CDR3 is 17 amino acids. V lost 2 bases, J lost 3 bases, and 17 bases lay in between. The CDR3 spells CASSIPSYTGANQPQHF. Written as DNA, the CDR3 is TGTGCCAGTAGTATACCATCATACACAGGCGCCAATCAGCCCCAGCATTTT.

J is TRBJ2-7 and V is TRBV12-5, with no clear D. Germline CDR1 is LGHNT and CDR2 is FRNRAP. CDR3 size: 12 residues. The V gene lost 3 bases and the J gene lost 6 bases, with 9 bases spanning the gap. In DNA, the CDR3 is TGTGCTAGTGGTTTTAGAGCCCTCGAGCAGTACTTC. Translating it yields CASGFRALEQYF. Drawing the rest from reference TRBV12-5 and TRBJ2-7, the complete variable domain is DARVTQTPRHKVTEMGQEVTMRCQPILGHNTVFWYRQTMMQGLELLAYFRNRAPLDDSGMPKDRFSAEMPDATLATLKIQPSEPRDSAVYFCASGFRALEQYFGPGTRLTVT.

This clone was observed a handful of times. The J gene is TRBJ2-5, the V gene TRBV28; the D gene is possibly TRBD1 (6 bases). V shed 6 bases and J shed 2 bases, with 10 bases lying between them. The CDR3 is 13 residues long. Germline V gene lookup returns CDR1 MDHEN and CDR2 SYDVKM. CDR3 amino acids: CASRGQLQETQYF. The CDR3 nucleotides are TGTGCCAGCAGGGGACAACTACAAGAGACCCAGTACTTC.

The chain is built from TRBV5-1 and TRBJ2-3, with 9 nucleotides matching TRBD1. Trimming at V came to 6 bases and at J to 4 bases, leaving 9 bases not matched to a gene. The length of the CDR3 is 15 residues. CDR1 and CDR2 from the germline V gene are SGHRS and YFSETQ. The CDR3 bases are TGCGCCAGCACCGATCCTCGACAGGGGGCAGATACGCAGTATTTT. It is translated as CASTDPRQGADTQYF.

The CDR3 reads CASSPRTGNAAYEQYF. In nucleotides, the CDR3 is TGTGCCAGCTCACCCCGGACAGGGAACGCGGCCTACGAGCAGTACTTC. The rearrangement uses TRBV18 and TRBJ2-7, with 8 bases that match TRBD1. Germline trimming cut 3 bases from V and 2 bases from J; bases unmatched to any gene: 9. Germline V lookup: CDR1 KGHSH, CDR2 LQKENI. The CDR3 totals 16 residues.

The rearrangement joins TRBV11-2 to TRBJ2-3; D remains ambiguous. Trimming removed 5 bases from V and 0 bases from J, with 15 bases in between. The germline V gene has CDR1 SGHAT and CDR2 FQNNGV. The CDR3 is 16 residues long. The CDR3 coding sequence is TGTGCCAGCAGCCCCATGCGCGGAGCTAGCACAGATACGCAGTATTTT. Residues: CASSPMRGASTDTQYF.

The V gene is TRBV6-1, the J gene TRBJ1-3; D gene unclear. The CDR3 has 13 residues. Trimming removed 3 bases at V and 4 bases at J, with 7 bases between. Germline V lookup: CDR1 MNHNS, CDR2 SASEGT. This CDR3 reads CASSEVRGNTIYF. CDR3 coding DNA: TGTGCCAGCAGTGAGGTCAGAGGAAACACCATATATTTT.

V gene TRBV14 combines with J gene TRBJ2-7, with 11 bases identical to TRBD2. J lost 6 bases, V lost 1 base, and 5 bases had no gene match. The CDR3 extends over 15 amino acids. In germline, CDR1 is SGHDN, CDR2 FVKESK. The CDR3 DNA is TGTGCCAGCAGCCAAGGGACTAGCGGGTTCCGCGAGCAGTACTTC. Translated: CASSQGTSGFREQYF.

V is TRBV4-3 and J is TRBJ2-5, with 8 bases lining up with TRBD2. This CDR3 has 16 amino acids. Germline CDR1 reads LGHNA; CDR2 reads YSLEER. The ends lost 0 bases at V and 5 bases at J; junction bases unmatched: 8. Here the CDR3 reads CASSQDLTSGLETQYF. Here the CDR3 DNA reads TGCGCCAGCAGCCAAGATTTAACTAGCGGTTTGGAGACCCAGTACTTC.

This chain links TRBV18 with TRBJ2-5, with a weak D call TRBD2 (6 bases). The V end lost 10 bases, the J end lost 7 bases, and 19 bases lay between the germline ends. The V gene's germline CDR1 is KGHSH and CDR2 LQKENI. CDR3 length equals 13 residues. The CDR3 sequence is CATSGEASATQYF. CDR3 nucleotides: TGTGCCACCTCCGGGGAGGCAAGTGCGACCCAGTACTTC.

V is TRBV27 and J is TRBJ2-7; 10 nucleotides line up with TRBD2. After removal of 0 bases from V and 4 bases from J, the junction contained 6 bases not matched to a gene. The CDR3 is 16 residues long. CDR1 is MNHEY and CDR2 is SMNVEV in the germline V gene (reference sequence). The CDR3, as DNA: TGTGCCAGCAGTTTATCGTTGGCTAGCGGGAGTTACGAGCAGTACTTC. Protein sequence: CASSLSLASGSYEQYF.

CDR3: CASSLEPDTQYF. The CDR3 DNA is TGTGCCAGCAGCTTAGAGCCGGATACGCAGTATTTT. The chain combines TRBV11-2 with TRBJ2-3, with D unclear. V lost 0 bases and J lost 6, with 4 bases in between. CDR3 size: 12 residues. From germline, CDR1 is SGHAT and CDR2 FQNNGV.

The chain is built from TRBV4-3 and TRBJ1-3; 7 positions match TRBD1. J lost 2 bases, V lost 1 base, and 5 bases had no gene match. Germline V gene lookup returns CDR1 LGHNA and CDR2 YSLEER. This CDR3 has 16 amino acids. The CDR3 DNA is TGCGCCAGCAGCCAAGGACCCACAGGGGCTGGAAACACCATATATTTT. This gives the protein CASSQGPTGAGNTIYF.

The chain links TRBV7-8 to TRBJ2-1; 13 bases are a match to TRBD2. This CDR3 is built from 16 residues. Germline V gene lookup returns CDR1 SGHVS and CDR2 FQNEAQ. J was trimmed by 5 bases and V by 5 bases; bases with no gene match: 6. The CDR3 coding sequence is TGTGCCAGCAGCCTGCGGACTAGCGGGGGCCACAATGAGCAGTTCTTC. Encoded protein: CASSLRTSGGHNEQFF.